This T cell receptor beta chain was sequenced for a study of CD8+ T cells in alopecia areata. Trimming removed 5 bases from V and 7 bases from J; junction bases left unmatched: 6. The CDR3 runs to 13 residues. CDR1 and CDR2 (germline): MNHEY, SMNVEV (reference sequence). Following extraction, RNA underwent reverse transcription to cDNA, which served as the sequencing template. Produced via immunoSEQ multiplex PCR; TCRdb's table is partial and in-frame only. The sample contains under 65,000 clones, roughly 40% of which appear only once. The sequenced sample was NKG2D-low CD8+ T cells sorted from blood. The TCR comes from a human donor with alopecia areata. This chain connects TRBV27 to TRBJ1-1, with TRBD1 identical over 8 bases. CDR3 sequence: CASSLTGGNEAFF. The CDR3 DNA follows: TGTGCCAGCAGTCTTACAGGGGGAAATGAAGCTTTCTTT.